This TCR beta chain emerged from a study of CD8+CD57+ T cells in acquired aplastic anemia. It was patients with CD8+CD57+ cell expansion by flow cytometry who were chosen for sequencing. Genomic DNA templated the TCR beta VDJ and CDR3 profiling. From the reads, TCRdb called clonotypes with MiXCR, one entry per CDR3 protein. The sample lists about 160,000 distinct CDR3 sequences, 70% to 80% occurring once. The TCR sequence derives from a human donor with aplastic anemia. The specimen was sorted CD4+, CD8+, or CD8+CD57+ T cells (not recorded which) from PBMCs.

The CDR3: CASSQPEGYEKLFF. The CDR3 bases are TGTGCCAGCAGCCAGCCCGAGGGGTATGAAAAACTGTTTTTT. This chain joins TRBV7-2 and TRBJ1-4; weak D call: TRBD1 (5 bases). Trimming removed 5 bases at V and 6 bases at J, with 13 bases between. Germline V lookup: CDR1 SGHTA, CDR2 FQGNSA. The CDR3 covers 14 residues.